This T cell receptor (beta chain) was documented in a study of blood T cell repertoires in COVID-19. Across the whole study: Acute-phase and convalescent COVID-19 samples originated in the United States, Italy and Spain.

Original processing methods: Reference gene primers were amplified, and this amplification served to estimate nucleated cell counts. Sequenced by immunoSEQ multiplex PCR; TCRdb stores in-frame clones only, minus some. V and J calls and clone size come straight from that table; D and trimming were deduced from the DNA. Here the sample spans almost 200,000 clones, 85% being singletons. V was cut by 0 bases and J by 2 bases, with 10 bases left in between. Germline V gene lookup returns CDR1 SNHLY and CDR2 FYNNEI. CDR3 length: 16 residues. The chain carries TRBV2 and TRBJ2-2; D may be TRBD2 (6 bases). The sequencing input was peripheral blood. The clonotype originates from a man between 60 and 75 years old with COVID-19, enrolled during active disease. CDR3 sequence reads: CASSEAPGSNTGELFF. The CDR3 nucleotides are TGTGCCAGCAGTGAAGCTCCCGGGAGTAACACCGGGGAGCTGTTTTTT.